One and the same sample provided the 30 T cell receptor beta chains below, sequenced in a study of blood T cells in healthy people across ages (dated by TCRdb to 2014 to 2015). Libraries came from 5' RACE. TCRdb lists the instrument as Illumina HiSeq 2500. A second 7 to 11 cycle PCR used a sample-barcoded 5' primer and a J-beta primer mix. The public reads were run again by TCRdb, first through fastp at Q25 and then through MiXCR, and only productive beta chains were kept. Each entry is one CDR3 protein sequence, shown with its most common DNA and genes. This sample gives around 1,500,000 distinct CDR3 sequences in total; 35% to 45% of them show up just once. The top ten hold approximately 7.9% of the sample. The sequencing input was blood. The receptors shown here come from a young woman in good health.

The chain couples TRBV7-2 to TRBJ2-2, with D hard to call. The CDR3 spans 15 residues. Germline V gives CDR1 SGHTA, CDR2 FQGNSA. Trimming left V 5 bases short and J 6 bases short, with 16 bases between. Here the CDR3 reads CASSPRDWSPGELFF. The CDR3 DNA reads TGTGCCAGCAGCCCCCGAGACTGGAGCCCCGGGGAGCTGTTTTTT.

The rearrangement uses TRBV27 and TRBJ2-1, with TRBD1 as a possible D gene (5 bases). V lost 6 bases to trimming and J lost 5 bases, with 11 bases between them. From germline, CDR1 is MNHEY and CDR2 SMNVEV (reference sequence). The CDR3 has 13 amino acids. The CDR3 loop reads CASSMTANNEQFF. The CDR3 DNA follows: TGTGCCAGCAGCATGACAGCGAACAATGAGCAGTTCTTC.

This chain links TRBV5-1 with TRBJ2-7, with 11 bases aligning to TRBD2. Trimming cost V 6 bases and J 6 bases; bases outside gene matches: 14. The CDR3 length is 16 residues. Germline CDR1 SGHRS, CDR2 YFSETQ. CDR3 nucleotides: TGCGCCAGCACCAGAGACATTAGCGGGAGGGCCGGCGAGCAGTACTTC. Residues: CASTRDISGRAGEQYF.

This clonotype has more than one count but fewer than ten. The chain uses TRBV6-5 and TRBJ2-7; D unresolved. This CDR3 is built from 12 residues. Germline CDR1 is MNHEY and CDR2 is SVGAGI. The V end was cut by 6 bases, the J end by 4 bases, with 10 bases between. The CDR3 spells CASRLGPYEQYF. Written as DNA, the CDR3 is TGTGCCAGCAGACTTGGACCTTACGAGCAGTACTTC.

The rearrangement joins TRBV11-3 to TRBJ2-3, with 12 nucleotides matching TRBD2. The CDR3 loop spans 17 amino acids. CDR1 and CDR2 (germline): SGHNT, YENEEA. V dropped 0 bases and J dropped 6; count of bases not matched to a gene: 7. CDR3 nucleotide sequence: TGTGCCAGCAGCTTAGATTCGACTAGCGGGAGCGTCGATACGCAGTATTTT. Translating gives CASSLDSTSGSVDTQYF.

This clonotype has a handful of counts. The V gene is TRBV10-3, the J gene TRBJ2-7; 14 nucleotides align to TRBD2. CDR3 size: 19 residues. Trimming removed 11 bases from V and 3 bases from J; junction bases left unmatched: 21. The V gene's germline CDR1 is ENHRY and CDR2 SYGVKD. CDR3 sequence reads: CAARTSGGRKGTRIYEQYF. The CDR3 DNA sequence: TGTGCCGCCCGGACTAGCGGGGGGAGGAAGGGGACAAGGATCTACGAGCAGTACTTC.

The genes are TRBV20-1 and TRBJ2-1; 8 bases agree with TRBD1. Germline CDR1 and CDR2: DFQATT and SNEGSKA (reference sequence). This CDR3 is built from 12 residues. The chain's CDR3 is CRTDRGTDEQFF. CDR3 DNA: TGCAGGACCGACAGGGGAACTGATGAGCAGTTCTTC.

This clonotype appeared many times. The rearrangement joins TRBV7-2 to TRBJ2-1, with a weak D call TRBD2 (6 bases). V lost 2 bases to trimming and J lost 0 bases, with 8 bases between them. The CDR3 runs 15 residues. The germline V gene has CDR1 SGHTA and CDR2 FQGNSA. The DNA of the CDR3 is TGTGCCAGCAGCTTAATGGGGGGCTCCTACAATGAGCAGTTCTTC. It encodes CASSLMGGSYNEQFF.

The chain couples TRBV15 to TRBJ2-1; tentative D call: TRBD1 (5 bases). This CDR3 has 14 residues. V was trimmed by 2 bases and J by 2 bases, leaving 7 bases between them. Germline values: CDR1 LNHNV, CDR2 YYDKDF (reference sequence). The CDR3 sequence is CATSRWTTYNEQFF. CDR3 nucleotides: TGTGCCACCAGCAGATGGACAACCTACAATGAGCAGTTCTTC.

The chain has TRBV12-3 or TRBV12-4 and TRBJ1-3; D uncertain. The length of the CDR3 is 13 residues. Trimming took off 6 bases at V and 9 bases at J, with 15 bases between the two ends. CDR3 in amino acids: CASSPRRGGTIYF. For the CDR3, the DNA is TGTGCCAGCAGCCCCCGGCGGGGTGGCACCATATATTTT.

The CDR3 DNA reads TGCAGTGCGACCGGGACTAGCGGGAGGGCCCACAATGAGCAGTTCTTC. It translates to CSATGTSGRAHNEQFF. The chain is built from TRBV20-1 and TRBJ2-1, with 16 positions matching TRBD2. The J segment lost 5 bases and the V segment lost 6 bases, leaving 7 bases of the junction unmatched. In germline, CDR1 is DFQATT, CDR2 SNEGSKA (reference sequence). The CDR3 contains 16 residues.

CDR3 region: CASSLPGLAEQYF. The DNA of the CDR3 is TGTGCCAGCAGCTTACCTGGACTAGCCGAGCAGTACTTC. This sequence joins TRBV7-6 and TRBJ2-5, with 8 bases aligning to TRBD2. Judging by the DNA end, TRBJ2-7 fits better; the J call may be wrong. Germline lookup yields CDR1 SGHVS and CDR2 FNYEAQ. The CDR3 is 13 residues long.

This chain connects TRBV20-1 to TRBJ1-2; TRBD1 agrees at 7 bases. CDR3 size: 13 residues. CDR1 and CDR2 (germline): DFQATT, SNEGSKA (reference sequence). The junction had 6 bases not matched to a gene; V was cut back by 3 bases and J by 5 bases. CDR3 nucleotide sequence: TGCAGTGCTAGTAAGGGGACAGTGTATGGCTACACCTTC. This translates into CSASKGTVYGYTF.

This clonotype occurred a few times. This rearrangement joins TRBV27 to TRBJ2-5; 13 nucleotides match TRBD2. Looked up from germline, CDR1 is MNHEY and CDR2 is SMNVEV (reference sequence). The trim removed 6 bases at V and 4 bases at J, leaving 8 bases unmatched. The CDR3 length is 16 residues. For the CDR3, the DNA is TGTGCCAGCAGGTCGATACTAGCGGGAGGGGTAGAGACCCAGTACTTC. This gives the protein CASRSILAGGVETQYF.

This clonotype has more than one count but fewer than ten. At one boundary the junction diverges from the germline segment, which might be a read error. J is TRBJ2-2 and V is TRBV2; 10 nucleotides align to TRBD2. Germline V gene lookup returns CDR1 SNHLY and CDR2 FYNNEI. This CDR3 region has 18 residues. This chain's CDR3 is CASTKGGGLAGDPGELFF. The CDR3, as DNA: TGTGCCAGCACCAAGGGGGGTGGGCTAGCGGGGGACCCCGGCGAGCTGTTTTTT.

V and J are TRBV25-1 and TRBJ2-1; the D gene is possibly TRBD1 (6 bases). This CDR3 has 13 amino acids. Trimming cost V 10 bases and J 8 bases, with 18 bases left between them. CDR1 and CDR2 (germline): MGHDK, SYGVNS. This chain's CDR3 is CATRLGAVYEQFF. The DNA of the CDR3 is TGTGCCACACGATTGGGGGCCGTCTATGAGCAGTTCTTC. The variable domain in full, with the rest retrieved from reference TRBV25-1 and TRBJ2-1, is EADIYQTPRYLVIGTGKKITLECSQTMGHDKMYWYQQDPGMELHLIHYSYGVNSTEKGDLSSESTVSRIRTEHFPLTLESARPSHTSQYLCATRLGAVYEQFFGPGTRLTVL.

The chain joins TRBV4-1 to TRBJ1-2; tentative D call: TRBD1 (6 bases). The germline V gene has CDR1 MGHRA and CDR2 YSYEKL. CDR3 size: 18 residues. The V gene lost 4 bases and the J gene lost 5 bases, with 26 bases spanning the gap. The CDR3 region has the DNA TGCGCCAGCAGCCTACACCCCCTACAGGGAGGGGATCTATATGGCTACACCTTC. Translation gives CASSLHPLQGGDLYGYTF.

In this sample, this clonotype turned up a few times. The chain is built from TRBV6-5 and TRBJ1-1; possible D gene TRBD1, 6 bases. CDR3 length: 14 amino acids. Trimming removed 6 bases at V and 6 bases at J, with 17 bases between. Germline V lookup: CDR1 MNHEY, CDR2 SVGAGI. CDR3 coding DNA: TGTGCCAGCAGCTCGTCGGGGGGCATGTCTGAAGCTTTCTTT. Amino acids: CASSSSGGMSEAFF.

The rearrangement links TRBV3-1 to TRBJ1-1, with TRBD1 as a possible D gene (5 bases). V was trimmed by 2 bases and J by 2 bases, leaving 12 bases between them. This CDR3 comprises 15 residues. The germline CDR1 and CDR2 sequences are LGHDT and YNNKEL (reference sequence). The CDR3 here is CASSQRGGGNTEAFF. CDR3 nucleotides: TGTGCCAGCAGCCAAAGGGGTGGCGGCAACACTGAAGCTTTCTTT.

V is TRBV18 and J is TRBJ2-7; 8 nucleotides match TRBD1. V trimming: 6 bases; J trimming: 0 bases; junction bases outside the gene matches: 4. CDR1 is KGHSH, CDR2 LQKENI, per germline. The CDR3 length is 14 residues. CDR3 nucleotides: TGTGCCAGCTCGGGACAGGCAAGCTCCTACGAGCAGTACTTC. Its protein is CASSGQASSYEQYF.

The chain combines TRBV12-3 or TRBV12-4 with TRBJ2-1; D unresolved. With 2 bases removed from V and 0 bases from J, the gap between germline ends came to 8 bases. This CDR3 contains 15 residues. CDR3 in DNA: TGTGCCAGCAGTTTAAGGCTACGCTCCTACAATGAGCAGTTCTTC. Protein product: CASSLRLRSYNEQFF.

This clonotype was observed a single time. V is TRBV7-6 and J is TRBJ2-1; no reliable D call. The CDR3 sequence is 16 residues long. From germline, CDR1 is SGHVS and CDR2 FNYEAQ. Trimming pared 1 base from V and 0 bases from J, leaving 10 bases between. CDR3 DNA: TGTGCCAGCAGCTTAGATGGGATTAGCTCCTACAATGAGCAGTTCTTC. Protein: CASSLDGISSYNEQFF.

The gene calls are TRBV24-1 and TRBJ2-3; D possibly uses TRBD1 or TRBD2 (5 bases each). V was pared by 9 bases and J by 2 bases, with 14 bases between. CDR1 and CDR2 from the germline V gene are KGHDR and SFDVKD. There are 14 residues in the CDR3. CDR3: CATRLGGDTDTQYF. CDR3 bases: TGTGCCACCCGCCTTGGGGGTGACACAGATACGCAGTATTTT.

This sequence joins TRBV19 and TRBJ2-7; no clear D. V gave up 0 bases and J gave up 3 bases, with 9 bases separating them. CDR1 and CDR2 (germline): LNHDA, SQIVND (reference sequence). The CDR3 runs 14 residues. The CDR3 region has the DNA TGTGCCAGTAGTATAGATCGTGGCAACTACGAGCAGTACTTC. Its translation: CASSIDRGNYEQYF.

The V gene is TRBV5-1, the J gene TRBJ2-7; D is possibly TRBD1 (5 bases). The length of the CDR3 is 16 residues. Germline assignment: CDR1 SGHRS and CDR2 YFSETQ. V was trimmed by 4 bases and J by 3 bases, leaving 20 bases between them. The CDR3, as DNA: TGCGCCAGCAGCAACGGACATCTTGGAATACGCTACGAGCAGTACTTC. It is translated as CASSNGHLGIRYEQYF.

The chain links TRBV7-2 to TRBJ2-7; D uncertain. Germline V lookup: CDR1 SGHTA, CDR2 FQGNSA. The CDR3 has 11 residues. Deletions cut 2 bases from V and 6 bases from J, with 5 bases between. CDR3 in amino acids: CASSLSCEQYF. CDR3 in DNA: TGTGCCAGCAGCTTAAGTTGCGAGCAGTACTTC.

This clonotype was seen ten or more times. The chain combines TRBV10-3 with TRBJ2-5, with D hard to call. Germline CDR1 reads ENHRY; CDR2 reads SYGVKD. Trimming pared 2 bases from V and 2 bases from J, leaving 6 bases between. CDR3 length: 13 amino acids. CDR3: CAISETTQETQYF. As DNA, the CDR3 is TGTGCCATCAGTGAGACAACTCAAGAGACCCAGTACTTC.

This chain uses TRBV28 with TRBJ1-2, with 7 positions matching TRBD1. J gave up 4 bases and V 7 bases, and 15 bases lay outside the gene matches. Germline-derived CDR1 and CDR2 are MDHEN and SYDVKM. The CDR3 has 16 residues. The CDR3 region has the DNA TGTGCCAGCACCTCTCCCGGGACAGCCAACCTCTATGGCTACACCTTC. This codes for CASTSPGTANLYGYTF.

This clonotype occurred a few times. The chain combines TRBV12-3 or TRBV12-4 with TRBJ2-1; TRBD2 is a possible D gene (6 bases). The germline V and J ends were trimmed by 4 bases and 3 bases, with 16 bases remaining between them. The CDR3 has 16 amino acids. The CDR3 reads CASSYKGGRYYNEQFF. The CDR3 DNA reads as TGTGCCAGCAGTTACAAGGGAGGAAGATACTACAATGAGCAGTTCTTC.

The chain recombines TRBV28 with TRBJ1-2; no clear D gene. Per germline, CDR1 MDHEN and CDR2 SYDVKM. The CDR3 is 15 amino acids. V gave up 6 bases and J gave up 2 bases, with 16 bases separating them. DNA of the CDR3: TGTGCCAGCAGCGACACAAGGTCGATAAACTATGGCTACACCTTC. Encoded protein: CASSDTRSINYGYTF.